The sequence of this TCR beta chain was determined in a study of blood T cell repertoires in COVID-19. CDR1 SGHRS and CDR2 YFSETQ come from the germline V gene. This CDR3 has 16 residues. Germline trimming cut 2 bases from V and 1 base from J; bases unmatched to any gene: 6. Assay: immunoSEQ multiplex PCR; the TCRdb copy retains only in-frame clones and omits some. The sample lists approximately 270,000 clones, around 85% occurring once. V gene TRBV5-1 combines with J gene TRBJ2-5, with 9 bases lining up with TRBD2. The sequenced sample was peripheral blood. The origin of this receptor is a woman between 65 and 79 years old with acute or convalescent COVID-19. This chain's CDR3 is CASSLRGGASQETQYF. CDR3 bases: TGCGCCAGCAGCTTACGCGGGGGGGCTTCCCAAGAGACCCAGTACTTC. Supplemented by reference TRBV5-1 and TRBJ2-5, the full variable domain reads KAGVTQTPRYLIKTRGQQVTLSCSPISGHRSVSWYQQTPGQGLQFLFEYFSETQRNKGNFPGRFSGRQFSNSRSEMNVSTLELGDSALYLCASSLRGGASQETQYFGPGTRLLVL.